The T cell receptor (beta chain) described here comes from a study of a mutant IDH1 vaccine in newly diagnosed glioma. Noted time point: baseline, week 1 (first vaccination visit). The treatment is: pre-vaccination baseline after standard-of-care therapy. In every donor, the tumor was a new WHO grade 3 or 4 IDH1-mutant, ATRX-lost astrocytoma. Trimming removed 2 bases at V and 2 bases at J, with 12 bases between. This CDR3 has 15 residues. Germline CDR1 reads MGHRA; CDR2 reads YSYEKL. The protocol was immunoSEQ multiplex PCR, while the TCRdb copy is restricted to in-frame clones and leaves out a portion. The data contain about 92,000 clones, about four fifths of them seen just once; the ten biggest clones take up 7.4%.

This sequence was found in a woman between 50 and 59 years old with glioma. The sample was PBMCs, taken from a glioma patient treated with radiotherapy, temozolomide or both. The chain is built from TRBV4-1 and TRBJ1-1, with D unresolved. The CDR3 DNA is TGCGCCAGCAGCCAATCTGAGTACAGCAACACTGAAGCTTTCTTT. This translates into CASSQSEYSNTEAFF.